The rows below give T cell receptor beta chains drawn from one sample of a study of long-term antiretroviral therapy in people with HIV. This table comes from immunoSEQ multiplex PCR, and its TCRdb copy is limited to in-frame clones, with some not included. The data show 20,000 or so clones, about four fifths seen once. The source was unsorted PBMCs, collected 4.4 years after starting antiretroviral therapy. The origin of the receptors is a man aged 25 to 45 with HIV. Each CDR3 is given with its conserved first and last residue. The D gene is left open where the match is weak. Size is stated for part of the rows, as once, few or many counts, or as a class when the clone is expanded.

CDR3 DNA: TGTGCCAGCAGTCCGGGACAGGGGGCGTTCGAGCAGTACTTC; CDR3 protein: CASSPGQGAFEQYF; clone size: once; J gene: TRBJ2-7; V gene: TRBV6-5; D gene: TRBD1
CDR3 DNA: TGTGCCAGCAGTCCCAGGACAGAATATTCCTACGAGCAGTACTTC; CDR3 protein: CASSPRTEYSYEQYF; clone size: -; J gene: TRBJ2-7; V gene: TRBV28; D gene: -
CDR3 DNA: TGTGCCAGCTCACCGGACAGTGCTGGAAACACCATATATTTT; CDR3 protein: CASSPDSAGNTIYF; clone size: -; J gene: TRBJ1-3; V gene: TRBV18; D gene: -
CDR3 DNA: TGTGCTAGCAGCCCACGGGGCACCGGGGAGCTGTTTTTT; CDR3 protein: CASSPRGTGELFF; clone size: -; J gene: TRBJ2-2; V gene: TRBV7-7; D gene: -
CDR3 DNA: TGTGCCAGCATCACCGGGGACAGGGGCTTCACTGAAGCTTTCTTT; CDR3 protein: CASITGDRGFTEAFF; clone size: -; J gene: TRBJ1-1; V gene: TRBV6-5; D gene: TRBD1
CDR3 DNA: TGTGCCAGCAGTTTCTCTCGAGCGGGAGGGCTCGAGCAGTACTTC; CDR3 protein: CASSFSRAGGLEQYF; clone size: few; J gene: TRBJ2-7; V gene: TRBV27; D gene: TRBD2
CDR3 DNA: TGTGCCACCCGCGGACAGGCCGACTACGAGCAGTACTTC; CDR3 protein: CATRGQADYEQYF; clone size: -; J gene: TRBJ2-7; V gene: TRBV19; D gene: TRBD1
CDR3 DNA: TGTGCCAGCAGTCCCCTTGGCAGCGGCTATGGCTACACCTTC; CDR3 protein: CASSPLGSGYGYTF; clone size: -; J gene: TRBJ1-2; V gene: TRBV28; D gene: -
CDR3 DNA: TGTGCCAGTAGTTTTCAGGACAATGAAAAACTGTTTTTT; CDR3 protein: CASSFQDNEKLFF; clone size: -; J gene: TRBJ1-4; V gene: TRBV19; D gene: -
CDR3 DNA: TGTGCCAGCAGGTCGACAGGGGCCGAGCAGTACTTC; CDR3 protein: CASRSTGAEQYF; clone size: -; J gene: TRBJ2-7; V gene: TRBV5-4; D gene: TRBD1
CDR3 DNA: TGTGCCAGCAGCTTACTGGGAGGGGGAGATACGCAGTATTTT; CDR3 protein: CASSLLGGGDTQYF; clone size: -; J gene: TRBJ2-3; V gene: TRBV11-3; D gene: -
CDR3 DNA: TGTGCCAGCACCCTAGACAGTCCTGGTCAAGCCCAGCATTTT; CDR3 protein: CASTLDSPGQAQHF; clone size: -; J gene: TRBJ1-5; V gene: TRBV28; D gene: -
CDR3 DNA: TGCGCCAGCAGCCAAGATTGGGGGAGGAGTCAGCCCCAGCATTTT; CDR3 protein: CASSQDWGRSQPQHF; clone size: -; J gene: TRBJ1-5; V gene: TRBV4-3; D gene: -
CDR3 DNA: TGCGCCAGCAGCGCTACAGGGAGCTACACCTTC; CDR3 protein: CASSATGSYTF; clone size: -; J gene: TRBJ1-2; V gene: TRBV5-1; D gene: -
CDR3 DNA: TGTGCCAGCAGTCCCCCGGGCCCGGGGAGTGGTCAGCCCCAGCATTTT; CDR3 protein: CASSPPGPGSGQPQHF; clone size: -; J gene: TRBJ1-5; V gene: TRBV28; D gene: -
CDR3 DNA: TGTGCCAGCAGCTCCGGGACTCACTACGAGCAGTACTTC; CDR3 protein: CASSSGTHYEQYF; clone size: once; J gene: TRBJ2-7; V gene: TRBV6-5; D gene: -
CDR3 DNA: TGTGCCAGCAGCGCCGGCGGGACAGGCGTTTACAATGAGCAGTTCTTC; CDR3 protein: CASSAGGTGVYNEQFF; clone size: -; J gene: TRBJ2-1; V gene: TRBV9; D gene: TRBD1
CDR3 DNA: TGTGCCAGCAGTGAAACCAGGGAGGCCGGAAACACCATATATTTT; CDR3 protein: CASSETREAGNTIYF; clone size: -; J gene: TRBJ1-3; V gene: TRBV25-1; D gene: -
CDR3 DNA: TGTGCCAGCAGCTCAGTGCCGGTATGGTCCTACAATGAGCAGTTCTTC; CDR3 protein: CASSSVPVWSYNEQFF; clone size: -; J gene: TRBJ2-1; V gene: TRBV5-6; D gene: -
CDR3 DNA: TGTGCCAGCTCACCGGGCGAGATAACTGAAGCTTTCTTT; CDR3 protein: CASSPGEITEAFF; clone size: -; J gene: TRBJ1-1; V gene: TRBV18; D gene: -
CDR3 DNA: TGTGCCAGCAGCCTCTACGGGGCTAGCGGGGGGGCAAATGAGCAGTTCTTC; CDR3 protein: CASSLYGASGGANEQFF; clone size: few; J gene: TRBJ2-1; V gene: TRBV9; D gene: TRBD2
CDR3 DNA: TGTGCCAGCAGTACCGGGCCAGAAGGGGGGGAGCAGTACTTC; CDR3 protein: CASSTGPEGGEQYF; clone size: -; J gene: TRBJ2-7; V gene: TRBV27; D gene: -
CDR3 DNA: TGTGCCAGCAGCGAGGGGGACAGGGGGCGTATTGACGAGCAGTACTTC; CDR3 protein: CASSEGDRGRIDEQYF; clone size: -; J gene: TRBJ2-7; V gene: TRBV9; D gene: TRBD1
CDR3 DNA: TGTGCCAGCAGTACAGACGAGGAAAGCGGGAACCAAGAGACCCAGTACTTC; CDR3 protein: CASSTDEESGNQETQYF; clone size: -; J gene: TRBJ2-5; V gene: TRBV28; D gene: TRBD2
CDR3 DNA: TGTGCCAGCAGCCCACAGGACGCCACTGAAGCTTTCTTT; CDR3 protein: CASSPQDATEAFF; clone size: -; J gene: TRBJ1-1; V gene: TRBV7-6; D gene: -
CDR3 DNA: TGTGCCAGCAGCTCCCAGGGCCCCGGCACAGATACGCAGTATTTT; CDR3 protein: CASSSQGPGTDTQYF; clone size: -; J gene: TRBJ2-3; V gene: TRBV7-9; D gene: -
CDR3 DNA: TGTGCCAGCAGTGAAGCGGGGGGGGTTGGGGGCTACACCTTC; CDR3 protein: CASSEAGGVGGYTF; clone size: -; J gene: TRBJ1-2; V gene: TRBV6-1; D gene: -
CDR3 DNA: TGTGCCAGCAGCCTGGACAGGGGCTACGAGCAGTACTTC; CDR3 protein: CASSLDRGYEQYF; clone size: -; J gene: TRBJ2-7; V gene: TRBV7-9; D gene: TRBD1
CDR3 DNA: TGTGCCAGCAGCAGGGGGCGCACTGAAGCTTTCTTT; CDR3 protein: CASSRGRTEAFF; clone size: -; J gene: TRBJ1-1; V gene: TRBV7-2; D gene: TRBD1
CDR3 DNA: TGTGCCAGCAGTCCCACGACTAGCGGGTACAATGAGCAGTTCTTC; CDR3 protein: CASSPTTSGYNEQFF; clone size: -; J gene: TRBJ2-1; V gene: TRBV27; D gene: TRBD2
CDR3 DNA: TGTGCCAGCAGCCAGACCTCCTCGGAGCCTACCTACGAGCAGTACTTC; CDR3 protein: CASSQTSSEPTYEQYF; clone size: -; J gene: TRBJ2-7; V gene: TRBV14; D gene: -
CDR3 DNA: TGTGCCAGCAGCGGGGACACGGATGGGGATACGCAGTATTTT; CDR3 protein: CASSGDTDGDTQYF; clone size: -; J gene: TRBJ2-3; V gene: TRBV5-4; D gene: -
CDR3 DNA: TGTGCCAGCACCGCTAGAGGGGGATACTACACCTTC; CDR3 protein: CASTARGGYYTF; clone size: -; J gene: TRBJ1-2; V gene: TRBV28; D gene: -
CDR3 DNA: TGCGCCAGCAGCCAAGATAGGACAGGTCAAAGGGAGCAGTTCTTC; CDR3 protein: CASSQDRTGQREQFF; clone size: -; J gene: TRBJ2-1; V gene: TRBV4-3; D gene: TRBD1
CDR3 DNA: TGTGCCAGCAGTTCCACCGGGCCGTTTACCGAGCAGTACTTC; CDR3 protein: CASSSTGPFTEQYF; clone size: -; J gene: TRBJ2-7; V gene: TRBV7-9; D gene: -
CDR3 DNA: TGTGCCAGCAGCGGGAGGGGACGGATTCCGAACAATGAGCAGTTCTTC; CDR3 protein: CASSGRGRIPNNEQFF; clone size: -; J gene: TRBJ2-1; V gene: TRBV9; D gene: -
CDR3 DNA: TGTGCTAGCAGCATCGGACCATTGGAGACCCAGTACTTC; CDR3 protein: CASSIGPLETQYF; clone size: few; J gene: TRBJ2-5; V gene: TRBV7-7; D gene: -
CDR3 DNA: TGTGCCAGCAGTTCCGCCCGCTATGGCTACACCTTC; CDR3 protein: CASSSARYGYTF; clone size: -; J gene: TRBJ1-2; V gene: TRBV28; D gene: -
CDR3 DNA: TGTGCCAGCAGCTTTTCCAAAGACTGGGATTTTAATGAAAAACTGTTTTTT; CDR3 protein: CASSFSKDWDFNEKLFF; clone size: -; J gene: TRBJ1-4; V gene: TRBV7-6; D gene: -
CDR3 DNA: TGTGCCAGCAGTTTAGGACTAGCGGGCGATACGCAGTATTTT; CDR3 protein: CASSLGLAGDTQYF; clone size: once; J gene: TRBJ2-3; V gene: TRBV27; D gene: TRBD2
CDR3 DNA: TGTGCCAGCAGTGAAGATTTCGGACAGGTTTCCTACAATGAGCAGTTCTTC; CDR3 protein: CASSEDFGQVSYNEQFF; clone size: -; J gene: TRBJ2-1; V gene: TRBV25-1; D gene: TRBD1
CDR3 DNA: TGTGCCAGCAGCGTAGGGGGGGCCAGCGAGCAGTACTTC; CDR3 protein: CASSVGGASEQYF; clone size: -; J gene: TRBJ2-7; V gene: TRBV9; D gene: -